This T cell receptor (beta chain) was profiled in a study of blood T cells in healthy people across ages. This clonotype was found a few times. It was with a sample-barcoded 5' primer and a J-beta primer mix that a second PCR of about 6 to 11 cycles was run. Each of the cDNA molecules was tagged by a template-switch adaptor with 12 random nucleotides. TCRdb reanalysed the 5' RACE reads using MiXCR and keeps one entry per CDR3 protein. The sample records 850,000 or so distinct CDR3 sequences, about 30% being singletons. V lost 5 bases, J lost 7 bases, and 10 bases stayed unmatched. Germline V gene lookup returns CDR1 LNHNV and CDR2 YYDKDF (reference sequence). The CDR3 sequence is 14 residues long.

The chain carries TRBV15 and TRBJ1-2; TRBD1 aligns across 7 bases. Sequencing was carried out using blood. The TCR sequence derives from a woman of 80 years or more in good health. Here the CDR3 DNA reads TGTGCCACCAGCGACCGACAGGGTGATGCTGGCTACACCTTC. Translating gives CATSDRQGDAGYTF.